A single sample gave rise to the 24 T cell receptor beta chains below, sequenced in a study of OX40 agonist ivuxolimab in advanced cancers. Here immunoSEQ multiplex PCR was the method, and the copy in TCRdb shows in-frame clones only, minus some. The data show some 81,000 clones, with over 75% seen just once and roughly 6.3% held by the top ten. Sequencing was performed on CD4+ or CD8+ T cells sorted from blood, taken in a trial of the OX40 agonist ivuxolimab. These receptors originate from an adult with an advanced solid tumor such as melanoma, head and neck, liver or kidney cancer.

The chain couples TRBV7-2 to TRBJ1-5, with D uncertain. Trimming cost V 5 bases and J 7 bases, with 12 bases left between them. From germline, CDR1 is SGHTA and CDR2 FQGNSA. The CDR3 runs to 13 residues. The CDR3 region has the DNA TGTGCCAGCAGCCCTACCCCGGGGCAGCCCCAGCATTTT. This translates into CASSPTPGQPQHF.

V gene TRBV19 combines with J gene TRBJ1-1; TRBD1 is a possible D gene (5 bases). Looked up from germline, CDR1 is LNHDA and CDR2 is SQIVND (reference sequence). V was trimmed by 4 bases and J by 11 bases, leaving 17 bases between them. The CDR3 spans 13 residues. DNA of the CDR3: TGTGCCAGTAGTAACCAGGGAGGGATCAAGGCTTTCTTT. Translating it yields CASSNQGGIKAFF.

CDR3 DNA: TGTGCCAGCAGTGGCGGGGTTGTAGAGACCCAGTACTTC. It encodes CASSGGVVETQYF. The chain carries TRBV14 and TRBJ2-5, with D maybe TRBD2 (6 bases). The V end was cut by 6 bases, the J end by 4 bases, with 12 bases between. Germline values: CDR1 SGHDN, CDR2 FVKESK. This CDR3 has 13 amino acids.

V usage is TRBV5-1 and J usage is TRBJ2-3; TRBD2 matches 16 bases. Germline V CDR1 and CDR2: SGHRS, YFSETQ. The CDR3 is 18 residues long. With 3 bases clipped from V and 4 bases from J, the junction kept 8 bases outside the gene matches. The CDR3 loop reads CASSSGLAGGLWADTQYF. The CDR3 region has the DNA TGCGCCAGCAGCTCGGGACTAGCGGGGGGGCTTTGGGCAGATACGCAGTATTTT. Variable domain in full (rest from reference TRBV5-1 and TRBJ2-3): KAGVTQTPRYLIKTRGQQVTLSCSPISGHRSVSWYQQTPGQGLQFLFEYFSETQRNKGNFPGRFSGRQFSNSRSEMNVSTLELGDSALYLCASSSGLAGGLWADTQYFGPGTRLTVL.

This sequence joins TRBV27 and TRBJ2-1; D call uncertain. The CDR3 has 12 amino acids. The V end was cut by 5 bases, the J end by 9 bases, with 11 bases between. Germline V gene data show CDR1 as MNHEY and CDR2 as SMNVEV (reference sequence). CDR3 in amino acids: CASSPTYGEQFF. CDR3 nucleotides: TGTGCCAGCAGTCCTACGTACGGTGAGCAGTTCTTC.

The chain carries TRBV5-1 and TRBJ1-1, with TRBD1 matching over 8 bases. Germline V lookup: CDR1 SGHRS, CDR2 YFSETQ. The trim removed 0 bases at V and 10 bases at J, leaving 2 bases unmatched. The CDR3 spans 12 residues. The CDR3 bases are TGCGCCAGCAGCTTGGACAGGGGGACAGCTTTCTTT. Protein sequence: CASSLDRGTAFF.

The chain couples TRBV19 to TRBJ2-2; 7 bases align to TRBD1. The CDR3 extends over 15 amino acids. Germline V gene lookup returns CDR1 LNHDA and CDR2 SQIVND (reference sequence). The V gene end was trimmed by 3 bases and the J gene end by 5 bases; junction bases not matched to a gene: 6. The CDR3: CASSIPGQTTGELFF. The CDR3 nucleotides read TGTGCCAGTAGTATCCCGGGACAGACTACCGGGGAGCTGTTTTTT.

The chain couples TRBV6-1 to TRBJ2-4, with no clear D. Between the trimmed V and J ends, which lost 7 bases and 0 bases, there was a span of 13 bases. CDR3 size: 15 residues. In germline, CDR1 is MNHNS, CDR2 SASEGT. CDR3 sequence (DNA): TGTGCCAGCATTTATGGCCCGCTAGCCAAAAACATTCAGTACTTC. Translating gives CASIYGPLAKNIQYF.

The chain carries TRBV5-6 and TRBJ2-7; 11 bases fit TRBD1. This CDR3 spans 16 amino acids. The trim removed 0 bases at V and 11 bases at J, leaving 13 bases unmatched. Germline V gene sequence: CDR1 SGHDT, CDR2 YYEEEE. The CDR3 DNA follows: TGTGCCAGCAGCTTGGGTACGGACAGGGGGCTAGGGAGGAAGTACTTC. Its protein product is CASSLGTDRGLGRKYF. The full variable domain, its missing parts supplied by reference TRBV5-6 and TRBJ2-7, is DAGVTQSPTHLIKTRGQQVTLRCSPKSGHDTVSWYQQALGQGPQFIFQYYEEEERQRGNFPDRFSGHQFPNYSSELNVNALLLGDSALYLCASSLGTDRGLGRKYFGPGTRLTVT.

This clone showed up just once. The rearrangement uses TRBV5-1 and TRBJ1-3; D perhaps matches TRBD1 (6 bases). From germline, CDR1 is SGHRS and CDR2 YFSETQ. V lost 7 bases, J lost 4 bases, and 12 bases lay in between. The CDR3 contains 13 residues. The CDR3 DNA reads TGCGCCAGCGGCAAGGGGGACGGAAACACCATATATTTT. Protein product: CASGKGDGNTIYF.

The chain uses TRBV14 and TRBJ2-7; 10 bases line up with TRBD2. V was pared by 6 bases and J by 9 bases, with 8 bases of the junction left unmatched. CDR3 size: 13 residues. Germline assignment: CDR1 SGHDN and CDR2 FVKESK. CDR3 protein: CASSPLAGAVQYF. The CDR3 coding sequence is TGTGCCAGCAGTCCTCTAGCGGGAGCAGTGCAGTACTTC. The whole variable domain, remainder taken from reference TRBV14 and TRBJ2-7, is EAGVTQFPSHSVIEKGQTVTLRCDPISGHDNLYWYRRVMGKEIKFLLHFVKESKQDESGMPNNRFLAERTGGTYSTLKVQPAELEDSGVYFCASSPLAGAVQYFGPGTRLTVT.

This chain's CDR3 is CASSSGQGIDNEQFF. CDR3 in DNA: TGTGCCAGCAGCTCGGGACAGGGGATAGACAATGAGCAGTTCTTC. The chain employs TRBV7-2 and TRBJ2-1; 10 nucleotides align to TRBD1. Germline assignment: CDR1 SGHTA and CDR2 FQGNSA. This CDR3 is 15 amino acids long. The J segment lost 5 bases and the V segment lost 4 bases, leaving 5 bases of the junction unmatched.

This clone was seen a single time. The V and J genes are TRBV27 and TRBJ2-7; D may be TRBD1 (6 bases). This CDR3 is built from 15 residues. Looked up from germline, CDR1 is MNHEY and CDR2 is SMNVEV (reference sequence). Trimming took off 4 bases at V and 0 bases at J, with 13 bases between the two ends. As DNA, the CDR3 is TGTGCCAGCAGTTACGACAGGTTTAGCTCCTACGAGCAGTACTTC. Its protein product is CASSYDRFSSYEQYF.

The rearrangement links TRBV9 to TRBJ2-5, with TRBD2 matching over 12 bases. The CDR3 totals 16 residues. Germline V CDR1 and CDR2: SGDLS, YYNGEE. The ends lost 3 bases at V and 5 bases at J; junction bases unmatched: 8. CDR3 sequence: CASSASSGGARETQYF. The CDR3 nucleotides are TGTGCCAGCAGCGCCTCTAGCGGGGGGGCCCGGGAGACCCAGTACTTC. Full variable domain (missing parts from reference TRBV9 and TRBJ2-5): DSGVTQTPKHLITATGQRVTLRCSPRSGDLSVYWYQQSLDQGLQFLIQYYNGEERAKGNILERFSAQQFPDLHSELNLSSLELGDSALYFCASSASSGGARETQYFGPGTRLLVL.

This chain connects TRBV20-1 to TRBJ2-3; D gene uncertain. The CDR3 sequence is 11 residues long. Trimming cost V 5 bases and J 3 bases, with 6 bases left between them. The germline CDR1 and CDR2 sequences are DFQATT and SNEGSKA (reference sequence). The CDR3 is CSAQKTDTQYF. In nucleotides, the CDR3 is TGCAGTGCTCAGAAGACAGATACGCAGTATTTT.

The chain combines TRBV9 with TRBJ2-2; TRBD2 is a possible D gene (5 bases). The germline V gene encodes CDR1 SGDLS and CDR2 YYNGEE. CDR3 length equals 14 residues. Trimming took off 1 base at V and 1 base at J, with 5 bases between the two ends. The CDR3 region is CASSVRGNTGELFF. The CDR3 DNA follows: TGTGCCAGCAGCGTACGGGGGAACACCGGGGAGCTGTTTTTT.

The chain links TRBV6-1 to TRBJ2-3; 7 positions match TRBD1. The V segment lost 5 bases and the J segment 3 bases; nucleotides outside the gene matches: 5. The germline V gene has CDR1 MNHNS and CDR2 SASEGT. This CDR3 spans 14 amino acids. The chain's CDR3 is CASSPIRGTDTQYF. DNA of the CDR3: TGTGCCAGCAGTCCTATCAGGGGGACAGATACGCAGTATTTT.

The genes are TRBV27 and TRBJ1-2; 8 bases align to TRBD1. Germline CDR1 is MNHEY and CDR2 is SMNVEV (reference sequence). The CDR3 is 15 amino acids. V lost 2 bases and J lost 7; bases outside the gene matches: 9. The CDR3 region is CASSLDRAGGLGYTF. The CDR3 DNA sequence: TGTGCCAGCAGTTTAGACAGGGCAGGGGGCCTTGGCTACACCTTC.

This chain links TRBV28 with TRBJ1-1; 12 nucleotides match TRBD1. The CDR3 has 16 amino acids. The V gene end was trimmed by 2 bases and the J gene end by 8 bases; junction bases not matched to a gene: 9. CDR1 is MDHEN, CDR2 SYDVKM, per germline. The CDR3 loop is CASSLLAGTGGVEAFF. As DNA, the CDR3 is TGTGCCAGCAGTTTACTTGCCGGGACAGGGGGCGTCGAAGCTTTCTTT.

The V call is TRBV27, the J call TRBJ2-3; D is undetermined. Germline V gene sequence: CDR1 MNHEY, CDR2 SMNVEV (reference sequence). V was pared by 5 bases and J by 2 bases, with 8 bases between. This CDR3 has 13 amino acids. In DNA form, the CDR3 reads TGTGCCAGCAGTCACCACCCCACAGATACGCAGTATTTT. Its protein is CASSHHPTDTQYF.

This sequence joins TRBV11-2 and TRBJ1-4; 9 bases agree with TRBD1. CDR1 and CDR2 (germline): SGHAT, FQNNGV. CDR3 length: 15 amino acids. The trim removed 5 bases at V and 6 bases at J, leaving 7 bases unmatched. The CDR3 sequence: CASSEDRGVYEKLFF. The CDR3 DNA reads as TGTGCCAGCAGCGAGGACAGGGGAGTTTATGAAAAACTGTTTTTT.

The table lists this clone with a count of one. Other nucleotide sequences from this sample produce the same CDR3. The chain carries TRBV28 and TRBJ2-7; the D is unclear. The CDR3 length is 11 residues. Germline V gene sequence: CDR1 MDHEN, CDR2 SYDVKM. Trimming took off 5 bases at V and 4 bases at J, with 6 bases between the two ends. DNA of the CDR3: TGTGCCAGCAGTCTGGGTTACGAGCAGTACTTC. It is translated as CASSLGYEQYF.

The genes are TRBV28 and TRBJ2-1; 7 bases are shared with TRBD1. The CDR3 totals 15 residues. From germline, CDR1 is MDHEN and CDR2 SYDVKM. V trimming: 2 bases; J trimming: 7 bases; junction bases outside the gene matches: 8. The CDR3 DNA follows: TGTGCCAGCAGTTTAACAGGGGCCCTTCGTAATGAGCAGTTCTTC. As protein: CASSLTGALRNEQFF. The variable domain in full, completed from reference TRBV28 and TRBJ2-1, reads DVKVTQSSRYLVKRTGEKVFLECVQDMDHENMFWYRQDPGLGLRLIYFSYDVKMKEKGDIPEGYSVSREKKERFSLILESASTNQTSMYLCASSLTGALRNEQFFGPGTRLTVL.

The chain joins TRBV5-4 to TRBJ1-2, with D possibly TRBD1 on 5 matching bases. Germline CDR1 and CDR2: SGHNT and YYREEE (reference sequence). The CDR3 length is 15 residues. Trimming took 4 bases from V and 2 from J, leaving 15 bases between them. CDR3 region: CASSPKAGSNYGYTF. DNA of the CDR3: TGTGCCAGCAGCCCAAAGGCAGGGTCGAACTATGGCTACACCTTC. The entire variable domain, with the rest obtained from reference TRBV5-4 and TRBJ1-2, is as follows: ETGVTQSPTHLIKTRGQQVTLRCSSQSGHNTVSWYQQALGQGPQFIFQYYREEENGRGNFPPRFSGLQFPNYSSELNVNALELDDSALYLCASSPKAGSNYGYTFGSGTRLTVV.